This is a list of T cell receptor beta chains from one sample in a study of OX40 agonist ivuxolimab in advanced cancers. TCRdb's table, derived via immunoSEQ multiplex PCR, lists solely in-frame clones and lacks some. Of roughly 62,000 clones listed, 65% to 90% were seen once; the top ten hold approximately 2.4%. The material sequenced was CD4+ or CD8+ T cells sorted from blood, taken in a trial of the OX40 agonist ivuxolimab. Receptor source: an adult with an advanced solid tumor such as melanoma, head and neck, liver or kidney cancer. Both conserved end residues are part of each CDR3. D genes are given only for firm matches. Expanded clones get a size class; other rows say once, few or many, or leave the size out.

v_gene: TRBV7-3
abundance: .
d_gene: .
j_gene: TRBJ1-2
CDR3nt: TGTGCCAGCAGCTTAGGCATGTCAGGGCTTGATGGCTACACCTTC
CDR3aa: CASSLGMSGLDGYTF

v_gene: TRBV14
abundance: .
d_gene: TRBD1
j_gene: TRBJ2-3
CDR3nt: TGTGCCAGCAGCCGAGGACAGGTGACAGATACGCAGTATTTT
CDR3aa: CASSRGQVTDTQYF

v_gene: TRBV4-1
abundance: .
d_gene: .
j_gene: TRBJ2-2
CDR3nt: TGCGCCAGCAGCCACCGACCGGGGGATAGTCTTACCACCGGGGAGCTGTTTTTT
CDR3aa: CASSHRPGDSLTTGELFF

v_gene: TRBV9
abundance: .
d_gene: TRBD1
j_gene: TRBJ2-5
CDR3nt: TGTGCCAGCAGCGTAGCTTCGGGACAGGGAGGAGAGACCCAGTACTTC
CDR3aa: CASSVASGQGGETQYF

v_gene: TRBV6-5
abundance: .
d_gene: .
j_gene: TRBJ1-2
CDR3nt: TGTGCCAGCAAGGCAGTACGGGAGAACTATGGCTACACCTTC
CDR3aa: CASKAVRENYGYTF

v_gene: TRBV7-3
abundance: .
d_gene: TRBD2
j_gene: TRBJ2-5
CDR3nt: TGTGCCAGCAGCTCCACCGGGACTAGCGGGATCCAAGAGACCCAGTACTTC
CDR3aa: CASSSTGTSGIQETQYF

v_gene: TRBV5-1
abundance: .
d_gene: TRBD1
j_gene: TRBJ1-1
CDR3nt: TGCGCCAGCAGCGTCCAGGGGGATAGTACTGAAGCTTTCTTT
CDR3aa: CASSVQGDSTEAFF

v_gene: TRBV7-2
abundance: .
d_gene: TRBD2
j_gene: TRBJ2-7
CDR3nt: TGTGCCAGCAGCTTCTCAGCGGGGGGGAACTACGAGCAGTACTTC
CDR3aa: CASSFSAGGNYEQYF

v_gene: TRBV5-4
abundance: .
d_gene: .
j_gene: TRBJ2-3
CDR3nt: TGTGCCAGCAGCGGCGCCCGGGGCACAGATACGCAGTATTTT
CDR3aa: CASSGARGTDTQYF

v_gene: TRBV4-3
abundance: .
d_gene: .
j_gene: TRBJ1-1
CDR3nt: TGCGCCAGCAGCCATGACTACCATCGGGGGGGGACCACTGAAGCTTTCTTT
CDR3aa: CASSHDYHRGGTTEAFF

v_gene: TRBV2
abundance: .
d_gene: .
j_gene: TRBJ2-2
CDR3nt: TGTGCCAGCAGTGTAGGGGGGAACACCGGGGAGCTGTTTTTT
CDR3aa: CASSVGGNTGELFF

v_gene: TRBV4-1
abundance: .
d_gene: .
j_gene: TRBJ1-2
CDR3nt: TGCGCCAGCAGCCAAGGATTGGGGCTCAACTATGGCTACACCTTC
CDR3aa: CASSQGLGLNYGYTF

v_gene: TRBV28
abundance: .
d_gene: .
j_gene: TRBJ1-3
CDR3nt: TGTGCCAGCAGTCGCGGGATCTCTGGAAACACCATATATTTT
CDR3aa: CASSRGISGNTIYF

v_gene: TRBV5-1
abundance: .
d_gene: TRBD1
j_gene: TRBJ1-4
CDR3nt: TGCGCCAGCAGTGAAGGACAGGGAACTAATGAAAAACTGTTTTTT
CDR3aa: CASSEGQGTNEKLFF

v_gene: TRBV5-4
abundance: .
d_gene: TRBD2
j_gene: TRBJ2-1
CDR3nt: TGTGCCAGCAGAGGGCCGGGGGGATACTACAATGAGCAGTTCTTC
CDR3aa: CASRGPGGYYNEQFF

v_gene: TRBV11-2
abundance: .
d_gene: .
j_gene: TRBJ1-5
CDR3nt: TGTGCCAGCAGCTTAGATCATTGGCGGGGCCAACAGCCCCAGCATTTT
CDR3aa: CASSLDHWRGQQPQHF

v_gene: TRBV2
abundance: .
d_gene: .
j_gene: TRBJ2-6
CDR3nt: TGTGCCAGCGGGGGTCTGGGGCCAGGGGCCAACGTCCTGACTTTC
CDR3aa: CASGGLGPGANVLTF

v_gene: TRBV7-6
abundance: once
d_gene: .
j_gene: TRBJ1-1
CDR3nt: TGTGCCAGCAGTCAAGGCCGTTATGAGAACACTGAAGCTTTCTTT
CDR3aa: CASSQGRYENTEAFF

v_gene: TRBV20-1
abundance: .
d_gene: .
j_gene: TRBJ2-7
CDR3nt: TGCAGTACGGGATCCCTCTACGAGCAGTACTTC
CDR3aa: CSTGSLYEQYF

v_gene: TRBV5-4
abundance: .
d_gene: TRBD2
j_gene: TRBJ2-5
CDR3nt: TGTGCCAGCAGCTTGGCCGGGAGGGGAGAGACCCAGTACTTC
CDR3aa: CASSLAGRGETQYF

v_gene: TRBV5-4
abundance: .
d_gene: TRBD1
j_gene: TRBJ1-2
CDR3nt: TGCGCCAGCAGCCAGACCCTTGGGACAGGTCTTAACTATGGCTACACCTTC
CDR3aa: CASSQTLGTGLNYGYTF

v_gene: TRBV10-3
abundance: .
d_gene: .
j_gene: TRBJ1-3
CDR3nt: TGTGCCATCAGTGACGCCCAGTTCTCTGGAAACACCATATATTTT
CDR3aa: CAISDAQFSGNTIYF

v_gene: TRBV7-9
abundance: .
d_gene: .
j_gene: TRBJ1-2
CDR3nt: TGTGCCAGCGCCCGGGGGGAGGGGCTCTATGGCTACACCTTC
CDR3aa: CASARGEGLYGYTF

v_gene: TRBV5-1
abundance: .
d_gene: TRBD1
j_gene: TRBJ1-4
CDR3nt: TGCGCCAGCAGCTCTGGGACAGTTAATGAAAAACTGTTTTTT
CDR3aa: CASSSGTVNEKLFF

v_gene: TRBV6-1
abundance: .
d_gene: .
j_gene: TRBJ1-1
CDR3nt: TGTGCCAGCAGTGAAAAGACAGGTTCTGAAGCTTTCTTT
CDR3aa: CASSEKTGSEAFF

v_gene: TRBV28
abundance: .
d_gene: TRBD1
j_gene: TRBJ1-2
CDR3nt: TGTGCCAGCAGTTTGGGAGGAGGGGGCGTCGGCTATGGCTACACCTTC
CDR3aa: CASSLGGGGVGYGYTF

v_gene: TRBV7-2
abundance: .
d_gene: .
j_gene: TRBJ1-2
CDR3nt: TGTGCCAGCAGCGTGAACGGGGAAAGTGGCTACACCTTC
CDR3aa: CASSVNGESGYTF

v_gene: TRBV5-6
abundance: .
d_gene: .
j_gene: TRBJ2-5
CDR3nt: TGTGCCAGCAGCTTGGGGACTAGGGGGTTGGGAGAGACCCAGTACTTC
CDR3aa: CASSLGTRGLGETQYF

v_gene: TRBV7-3
abundance: .
d_gene: TRBD2
j_gene: TRBJ2-2
CDR3nt: TGTGCCAGCAGCTTAATAGCGGGGGGTCCCCCCGGGGAGCTGTTTTTT
CDR3aa: CASSLIAGGPPGELFF

v_gene: TRBV10-3
abundance: few
d_gene: TRBD1
j_gene: TRBJ1-6
CDR3nt: TGTGCCATCAGGAAGGGACAGATAGATAATTCACCCCTCCACTTT
CDR3aa: CAIRKGQIDNSPLHF

v_gene: TRBV6-5
abundance: .
d_gene: TRBD1
j_gene: TRBJ1-3
CDR3nt: TGTGCCAGCAGTACGTCCCGGGACAGGGGGCATTCCATATATTTT
CDR3aa: CASSTSRDRGHSIYF

v_gene: TRBV11-2
abundance: .
d_gene: .
j_gene: TRBJ1-1
CDR3nt: TGTGCCAGCAGCCCTGGTGAAGGATATATCACTGAAGCTTTCTTT
CDR3aa: CASSPGEGYITEAFF

v_gene: TRBV5-1
abundance: .
d_gene: .
j_gene: TRBJ1-2
CDR3nt: TGCGCCAGCAGCTTGGCCGGCGGGCTCTATGGCTACACCTTC
CDR3aa: CASSLAGGLYGYTF

v_gene: TRBV5-8
abundance: .
d_gene: .
j_gene: TRBJ1-5
CDR3nt: TGTGCCAGCAGCTTGGGGACCGGGACACATAGCAATCAGCCCCAGCATTTT
CDR3aa: CASSLGTGTHSNQPQHF

v_gene: TRBV4-2
abundance: .
d_gene: TRBD2
j_gene: TRBJ2-7
CDR3nt: TGTGCCAGCAGCCAAGATAGGGTAGCGGGGGGCCACTTTCACTACGAGCAGTACTTC
CDR3aa: CASSQDRVAGGHFHYEQYF

v_gene: TRBV6-5
abundance: .
d_gene: .
j_gene: TRBJ1-2
CDR3nt: TGTGCCAGCAGTTACCGAACCGGGGTTTTGAGGTACACCTTC
CDR3aa: CASSYRTGVLRYTF

v_gene: TRBV2
abundance: .
d_gene: .
j_gene: TRBJ1-5
CDR3nt: TGTGCCAGCAACGGAATCGGGGGGGAGCCCCAGCATTTT
CDR3aa: CASNGIGGEPQHF

v_gene: TRBV28
abundance: .
d_gene: TRBD1
j_gene: TRBJ2-5
CDR3nt: TGTGCCAGCAGACCGGGACAGGCATTGAAAGAGACCCAGTACTTC
CDR3aa: CASRPGQALKETQYF

v_gene: TRBV6-5
abundance: .
d_gene: .
j_gene: TRBJ1-2
CDR3nt: TGTGCCACCTCAGAACTAAACTATGGCTACACCTTC
CDR3aa: CATSELNYGYTF

v_gene: TRBV18
abundance: .
d_gene: TRBD1
j_gene: TRBJ1-5
CDR3nt: TGTGCCAGCTCACCACTGGCAGGGGGAAATCAGCCCCAGCATTTT
CDR3aa: CASSPLAGGNQPQHF

v_gene: TRBV5-1
abundance: .
d_gene: .
j_gene: TRBJ1-1
CDR3nt: TGCGCCAGCAGCTTGGCCAATCGTCAGGTAGGCACTGAAGCTTTCTTT
CDR3aa: CASSLANRQVGTEAFF

v_gene: TRBV7-9
abundance: once
d_gene: TRBD2
j_gene: TRBJ2-7
CDR3nt: TGTGCCAGCAGCCTTAGCGGGGGCTTCGAGCAGTACTTC
CDR3aa: CASSLSGGFEQYF

v_gene: TRBV6-5
abundance: .
d_gene: TRBD1
j_gene: TRBJ1-1
CDR3nt: TGTGCCAGCAGGGGACAGGGAAATAGCACTGAAGCTTTCTTT
CDR3aa: CASRGQGNSTEAFF

v_gene: TRBV6-5
abundance: .
d_gene: TRBD1
j_gene: TRBJ1-5
CDR3nt: TGTGCCAGCAGGGGACAGGGGGATCAGCCCCAGCATTTT
CDR3aa: CASRGQGDQPQHF

v_gene: TRBV11-1
abundance: few
d_gene: .
j_gene: TRBJ1-2
CDR3nt: TGTGCCAGCAGCCCACCGGGACACCTCTACGGCTACACCTTC
CDR3aa: CASSPPGHLYGYTF

v_gene: TRBV29-1
abundance: .
d_gene: .
j_gene: TRBJ1-2
CDR3nt: TGCAGCGTTGTCCAGGCTAACTATGGCTACACCTTC
CDR3aa: CSVVQANYGYTF

v_gene: TRBV28
abundance: .
d_gene: .
j_gene: TRBJ1-2
CDR3nt: TGTGCCAGCAGCACCTCGTCGACAATCTATGGCTACACCTTC
CDR3aa: CASSTSSTIYGYTF

v_gene: TRBV6-5
abundance: .
d_gene: .
j_gene: TRBJ1-2
CDR3nt: TGTGCCAGCAGTTCGGTCCCCCGGGGGGGCTACACCTTC
CDR3aa: CASSSVPRGGYTF

v_gene: TRBV19
abundance: .
d_gene: .
j_gene: TRBJ1-5
CDR3nt: TGTGCCAGTAGTAACGATGCGAAGCGCCCCAGTCAGCCCCAGCATTTT
CDR3aa: CASSNDAKRPSQPQHF

v_gene: TRBV7-2
abundance: .
d_gene: .
j_gene: TRBJ1-4
CDR3nt: TGTGCCAGCAGCTTATCCGGGGGAGCAACTAATGAAAAACTGTTTTTT
CDR3aa: CASSLSGGATNEKLFF

v_gene: TRBV7-3
abundance: .
d_gene: .
j_gene: TRBJ1-1
CDR3nt: TGTGCCAGCAGCTTAGAAAGGAACACTGAAGCTTTCTTT
CDR3aa: CASSLERNTEAFF

v_gene: TRBV6-6
abundance: .
d_gene: TRBD1
j_gene: TRBJ2-7
CDR3nt: TGTGCCAGCAGGGGGACAGGTACCTACGAGCAGTACTTC
CDR3aa: CASRGTGTYEQYF

v_gene: TRBV19
abundance: .
d_gene: .
j_gene: TRBJ1-4
CDR3nt: TGTGCCAGTCAGACGATGGGGGGGGCAACTAATGAAAAACTGTTTTTT
CDR3aa: CASQTMGGATNEKLFF

v_gene: TRBV11-3
abundance: .
d_gene: .
j_gene: TRBJ2-3
CDR3nt: TGTGCCAGCAGCCTAGGGACTTCTAGCACAGATACGCAGTATTTT
CDR3aa: CASSLGTSSTDTQYF

v_gene: TRBV11-2
abundance: .
d_gene: .
j_gene: TRBJ2-7
CDR3nt: TGTGCCAGCAGCTTAGACTGGCCCCCTCGCGAGCAGTACTTC
CDR3aa: CASSLDWPPREQYF

v_gene: TRBV5-5
abundance: .
d_gene: .
j_gene: TRBJ1-6
CDR3nt: TGTGCCAGCAGCCATCCCCGCTCACCCCTCCACTTT
CDR3aa: CASSHPRSPLHF